These 21 T cell receptor beta chains were sequenced from one sample in a study of immune aging and cytomegalovirus after organ transplant. Regarding time point: five sample-tagged time points from pre-transplant (day -1) to day 368 post-transplant, pooled. A microwell BD Rhapsody targeted mRNA and AbSeq workflow captured the cells and built the libraries. MiXCR, applied by TCRdb to the single-cell sequencing reads, yields one record per CDR3 protein. Here the sample spans about 21,000 distinct CDR3 sequences, about a third being singletons. Which antigens these TCRs recognize remains unknown. The material sequenced was CMV peptide-activated CD4+ and CD8+ T cells sorted from blood, taken at five time points, pooled. Regarding subset: sorted CD8+CD137+ and CD4+CD154+ T cells after more than 9 h CMV IE-1 peptide stimulation. The receptors stem from a female donor who had a heart transplant and CMV viremia.

This clonotype was counted at least ten times. This sequence joins TRBV5-6 and TRBJ1-1, with D uncertain. Between the trimmed V and J ends, which lost 1 base and 3 bases, there was a span of 7 bases. This CDR3 comprises 13 residues. Germline CDR1 and CDR2: SGHDT and YYEEEE. CDR3 sequence: CASSLRMYTEAFF. CDR3 DNA sequence: TGTGCCAGCAGCTTGCGTATGTACACTGAAGCTTTCTTT.

This clonotype showed up many times. The rearrangement joins TRBV28 to TRBJ2-3; 9 bases are a match to TRBD2. Germline V gene data show CDR1 as MDHEN and CDR2 as SYDVKM. The CDR3 covers 15 residues. Losses at the gene ends were 5 bases for V and 6 bases for J; bases not matched to a gene: 9. The CDR3 coding sequence is TGTGCCAGCAGTCCCTCGGGCGGGAGGGCTGATACGCAGTATTTT. Amino acids: CASSPSGGRADTQYF.

The gene calls are TRBV12-3 or TRBV12-4 and TRBJ2-3; 9 bases line up with TRBD2. With V trimmed by 3 bases and J by 4 bases, 11 bases remained unmatched. This CDR3 spans 17 amino acids. CDR3: CASSLILPSGTADTQYF. CDR3 bases: TGTGCCAGCAGTTTGATACTTCCTAGCGGGACCGCAGATACGCAGTATTTT.

The rearrangement uses TRBV4-1 and TRBJ2-3; a weak D match, TRBD1 (5 bases). This CDR3 has 14 amino acids. V was shortened by 0 bases and J by 5 bases, with 9 bases between the two germline ends. The germline gives CDR1 MGHRA, CDR2 YSYEKL. DNA of the CDR3: TGCGCCAGCAGCCAAGACAGGGATTTAGATACGCAGTATTTT. This encodes CASSQDRDLDTQYF.

The chain links TRBV6-1 to TRBJ1-1, with 9 bases that match TRBD1. This CDR3 has 13 amino acids. The V segment lost 6 bases and the J segment 9 bases; nucleotides outside the gene matches: 8. The germline V gene encodes CDR1 MNHNS and CDR2 SASEGT. In DNA form, the CDR3 reads TGTGCCAGCAGATTGACCGGGACAGGGAAAGCTTTCTTT. This translates into CASRLTGTGKAFF.

To note about this clonotype: The conserved final phenylalanine or tryptophan is absent from the CDR3, which likely points to a read error. J is TRBJ1-3 and V is TRBV6-1; D not resolved. CDR3 length: 14 amino acids. Germline CDR1 reads MNHNS; CDR2 reads SASEGT. Trimming pared 10 bases from V and 2 bases from J, leaving 15 bases between. The CDR3 loop is CATLRAGAGNTIYS. CDR3 nucleotides: TGTGCCACCCTACGGGCGGGAGCTGGAAACACCATATATTCT.

The chain has TRBV20-1 and TRBJ2-3; weak D call: TRBD2 (7 bases). Trimming took 3 bases from V and 1 from J, leaving 14 bases between them. There are 15 residues in the CDR3. Per germline, CDR1 DFQATT and CDR2 SNEGSKA (reference sequence). Here the CDR3 DNA reads TGCAGTGCTAGGAGGGGGAGCGGGGGCACAGATACGCAGTATTTT. Translation: CSARRGSGGTDTQYF.

The V call is TRBV12-3 or TRBV12-4, the J call TRBJ2-5, with 9 positions matching TRBD2. The CDR3 contains 17 residues. V trimming: 7 bases; J trimming: 9 bases; junction bases outside the gene matches: 21. The DNA of the CDR3 is TGTGCCAGCACCCCCCCCAGGGCTAGCGGGGTGCCTACGTCCCAGTACTTC. Protein sequence: CASTPPRASGVPTSQYF.

The V gene is TRBV4-1, the J gene TRBJ2-1; unclear D gene. This CDR3 comprises 14 residues. Germline values: CDR1 MGHRA, CDR2 YSYEKL. V was pared by 4 bases and J by 5 bases, with 12 bases between. CDR3 region: CASSRSLADNEQFF. The CDR3 DNA reads TGCGCCAGCAGCCGAAGTTTGGCGGACAATGAGCAGTTCTTC.

V gene TRBV7-9 combines with J gene TRBJ2-3, with D tentatively TRBD1 or TRBD2 (5 bases each). V gave up 6 bases and J gave up 7 bases, with 14 bases separating them. Germline CDR1 reads SEHNR; CDR2 reads FQNEAQ (reference sequence). CDR3 size: 13 residues. CDR3 in DNA: TGTGCCAGCAGAGTTGGGACGGTGAATACGCAGTATTTT. It encodes CASRVGTVNTQYF. Full variable domain (outside the CDR3, taken from reference TRBV7-9 and TRBJ2-3): DTGVSQNPRHKITKRGQNVTFRCDPISEHNRLYWYRQTLGQGPEFLTYFQNEAQLEKSRLLSDRFSAERPKGSFSTLEIQRTEQGDSAMYLCASRVGTVNTQYFGPGTRLTVL.

CDR3 loop: CASSIGLNYEQYF. The DNA of the CDR3 is TGTGCCAGTAGTATTGGACTGAACTACGAGCAGTACTTC. The chain employs TRBV19 and TRBJ2-7, with a possible D match to TRBD2 (5 bases). CDR1 and CDR2 (germline): LNHDA, SQIVND (reference sequence). The germline V and J ends were trimmed by 3 bases and 3 bases, with 9 bases remaining between them. The CDR3 contains 13 residues.

This chain uses TRBV3-1 with TRBJ2-7; tentatively, D is TRBD1 (6 bases). V shed 4 bases and J shed 3 bases, with 10 bases lying between them. Germline CDR1 and CDR2: LGHDT and YNNKEL (reference sequence). CDR3 length equals 13 residues. The chain's CDR3 is CASSLGQIYEQYF. The CDR3 bases are TGTGCCAGCAGCCTTGGACAGATCTACGAGCAGTACTTC.

The chain couples TRBV29-1 to TRBJ2-7; D is tentatively TRBD1 or TRBD2 (5 bases each). CDR1 and CDR2 (germline): SQVTM, ANQGSEA. Trimming removed 4 bases at V and 3 bases at J, with 10 bases between. This CDR3 contains 12 residues. CDR3 sequence: CSVGDGLYEQYV. As DNA, the CDR3 is TGCAGCGTTGGGGACGGCCTCTACGAGCAGTACGTC.

This chain connects TRBV6-6 to TRBJ1-2, with 10 positions matching TRBD1. Looked up from germline, CDR1 is MNHNY and CDR2 is SVGAGI (reference sequence). The junction had 9 bases not matched to a gene; V was cut back by 1 base and J by 7 bases. The CDR3 totals 16 residues. The CDR3 region has the DNA TGTGCCAGCAGTTACTTGGGACAGGGGATAAGTGCTGGCTACACCTTC. It yields the protein CASSYLGQGISAGYTF.

V is TRBV3-1 and J is TRBJ2-7; 9 nucleotides line up with TRBD2. Germline V gene data show CDR1 as LGHDT and CDR2 as YNNKEL (reference sequence). V shed 4 bases, J shed 0 bases, and the junction held 4 bases outside the gene matches. The CDR3 contains 15 residues. The chain's CDR3 is CASSRTSESSYEQYF. CDR3 nucleotide sequence: TGTGCCAGCAGCCGGACTAGCGAGAGCTCCTACGAGCAGTACTTC.

Of note for this clonotype: A much larger clonotype is one base distant, so this may be a read error. CDR3 sequence reads: CASSLHQPF. CDR3 coding DNA: TGTGCCAGTAGTCTGCACCAGCCTTTT. The chain combines TRBV19 with TRBJ1-5; D remains ambiguous. The CDR3 is 9 residues long. Germline V gene sequence: CDR1 LNHDA, CDR2 SQIVND (reference sequence).

CDR3: CASSPKTDTQYF. Here the CDR3 DNA reads TGTGCCAGCTCACCAAAGACAGATACGCAGTATTTT. The J gene is TRBJ2-3, the V gene TRBV18; no firm D call. The V gene's germline CDR1 is KGHSH and CDR2 LQKENI. This CDR3 spans 12 amino acids. The V gene lost 2 bases and the J gene lost 3 bases, with 3 bases spanning the gap.

In its sample, this clonotype was seen a few times. This sequence joins TRBV5-4 and TRBJ1-1; D not certain. The CDR3 is 15 amino acids. Trimming removed 2 bases from V and 0 bases from J, with 11 bases in between. Germline V gene lookup returns CDR1 SGHNT and CDR2 YYREEE (reference sequence). The CDR3 protein is CASSFNLEMNTEAFF. For the CDR3, the DNA is TGTGCCAGCAGCTTCAATCTAGAAATGAACACTGAAGCTTTCTTT.

This clonotype is medium-sized by share. The V and J genes are TRBV5-1 and TRBJ2-3; D call uncertain. V lost 2 bases and J lost 1, with 11 bases in between. Germline loops: CDR1 SGHRS, CDR2 YFSETQ. This CDR3 has 15 residues. In nucleotides, the CDR3 is TGCGCCAGCAGCTTAGAAGGGATTGGCACAGATACGCAGTATTTT. This translates into CASSLEGIGTDTQYF.

This clonotype has a count of ten or more. The chain combines TRBV5-1 with TRBJ1-4, with D unresolved. Germline CDR1 SGHRS, CDR2 YFSETQ. Trimming left V 4 bases short and J 4 bases short, with 14 bases between. The CDR3 is 15 residues long. The CDR3 loop is CASSPSTDRNEKLFF. The DNA for the CDR3 is TGCGCCAGCAGCCCCTCGACGGACCGTAATGAAAAACTGTTTTTT.

This clonotype ranks as medium-sized (0.01 to 0.1%). Written as DNA, the CDR3 is TGTGCCACCAGTGATTCGATGGGACAGTGGGGACTATACAATGAGCAGTTCTTC. This sequence encodes CATSDSMGQWGLYNEQFF. The chain recombines TRBV24-1 with TRBJ2-1, with D possibly called TRBD1 or TRBD2 (7 bases each). Germline values: CDR1 KGHDR, CDR2 SFDVKD. V lost 2 bases and J lost 4, with 20 bases in between. There are 18 residues in the CDR3.